This entry is about one TCR beta chain. Its target is unknown. Before the COVID-19 pandemic, during about 2011-2019, CD4+ T cells were taken from unexposed donors. Isolation of CD4+ T cells took place after around 11 days in culture. Cultures received half-medium IL-2 refreshes on days 3 and 7. Here immunoSEQ multiplex PCR was the method, and the copy in TCRdb shows in-frame clones only, minus some. The sample comprises tens of thousands of clones, under 80% of which are singletons, and under 15% rests with the top ten. The data derive from a study of CD4 T cells in relation to SARS-CoV-2 and coronaviruses. In the study overall: TCR beta CDR3s were sequenced after approximately ten-day antigen culture of PBMCs. Negative control cultures got HIV-1 Nef peptides or no peptide.

Regarding the study as a whole: In about 65% of donors, memory CD4+ clonotypes crossrecognized SARS-CoV-2 and at least one common cold coronavirus spike.

The germline CDR1 and CDR2 sequences are MNHEY and SVGAGI. V lost 2 bases to trimming and J lost 5 bases, with 9 bases between them. There are 13 residues in the CDR3. The TCR was taken from a human donor in good health. The sample was CD4+ T cells from PBMCs, cultured in vitro. V and J are TRBV6-5 and TRBJ2-5; possible D gene TRBD2, 6 bases. The CDR3 sequence is CASSYRRGETQYF. The CDR3 DNA sequence: TGTGCCAGCAGTTACAGGAGGGGCGAGACCCAGTACTTC.